This TCR beta chain was captured in a study of response to subunit inactivated influenza vaccine. The study, taken as a whole, reports: Few additional T cells are recruited per seasonal influenza vaccination, authors suggested.

The table lists this clonotype with many counts. Its target is not known. TCRdb redid the calling of the RT-PCR reads with MiXCR, one entry per CDR3 protein. The sample lists 650,000 or so distinct CDR3 sequences, about 14% seen once, with approximately 7.6% in the top ten. The V and J ends lost 6 bases and 0 bases respectively, with 11 bases between them. Germline CDR1 SGHTA, CDR2 FQGNSA. There are 15 residues in the CDR3. The receptor was isolated from a man aged 50 or older who received an inactivated influenza vaccine. The V gene is TRBV7-2, the J gene TRBJ2-2, with D maybe TRBD1 (5 bases). The input for sequencing was PBMCs from blood, taken 14 days before vaccination. The CDR3 sequence is CASSRDRTNTGELFF. The DNA of the CDR3 is TGTGCCAGCAGTAGAGACAGAACGAACACCGGGGAGCTGTTTTTT. The full variable domain, with the rest looked up from reference TRBV7-2 and TRBJ2-2, is GAGVSQSPSNKVTEKGKDVELRCDPISGHTALYWYRQSLGQGLEFLIYFQGNSAPDKSGLPSDRFSAERTGGSVSTLTIQRTQQEDSAVYLCASSRDRTNTGELFFGEGSRLTVL.